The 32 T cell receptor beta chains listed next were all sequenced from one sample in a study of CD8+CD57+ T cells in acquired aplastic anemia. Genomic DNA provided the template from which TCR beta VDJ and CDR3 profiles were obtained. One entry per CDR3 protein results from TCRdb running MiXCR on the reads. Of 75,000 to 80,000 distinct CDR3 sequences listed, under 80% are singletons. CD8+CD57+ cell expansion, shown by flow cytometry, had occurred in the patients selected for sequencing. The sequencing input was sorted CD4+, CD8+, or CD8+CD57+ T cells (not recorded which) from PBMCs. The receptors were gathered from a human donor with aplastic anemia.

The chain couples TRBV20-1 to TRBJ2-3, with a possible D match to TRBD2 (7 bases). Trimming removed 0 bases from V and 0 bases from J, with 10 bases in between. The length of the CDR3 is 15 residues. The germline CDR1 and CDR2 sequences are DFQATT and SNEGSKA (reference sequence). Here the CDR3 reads CSARDGRGSTDTQYF. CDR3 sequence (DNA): TGCAGTGCTAGAGATGGGAGGGGGAGCACAGATACGCAGTATTTT.

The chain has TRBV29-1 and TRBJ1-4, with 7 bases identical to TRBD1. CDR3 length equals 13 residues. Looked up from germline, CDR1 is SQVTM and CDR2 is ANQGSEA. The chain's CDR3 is CSSRDSPNEKLFF. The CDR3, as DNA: TGCAGTTCCCGGGACAGTCCTAATGAAAAACTGTTTTTT.

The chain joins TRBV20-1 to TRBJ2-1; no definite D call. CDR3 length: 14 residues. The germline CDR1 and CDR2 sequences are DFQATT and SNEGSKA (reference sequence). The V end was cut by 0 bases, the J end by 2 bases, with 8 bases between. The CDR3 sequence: CSARDLGTYNEQFF. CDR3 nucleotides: TGCAGTGCTAGAGATCTCGGTACCTACAATGAGCAGTTCTTC.

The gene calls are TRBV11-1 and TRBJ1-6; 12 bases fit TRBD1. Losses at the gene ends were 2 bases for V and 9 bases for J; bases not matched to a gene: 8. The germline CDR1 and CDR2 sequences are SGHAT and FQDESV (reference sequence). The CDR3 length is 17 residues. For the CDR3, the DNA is TGTGCCAGCAGCTTATATCCCGGGACAGGGGGCTTTTCACCCCTCCACTTT. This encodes CASSLYPGTGGFSPLHF.

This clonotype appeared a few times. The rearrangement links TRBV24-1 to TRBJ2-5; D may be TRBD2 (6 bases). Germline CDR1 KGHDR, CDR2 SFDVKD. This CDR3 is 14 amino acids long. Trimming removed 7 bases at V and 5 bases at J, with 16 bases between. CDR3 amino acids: CATRSAGREETQYF. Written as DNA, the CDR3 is TGTGCCACCAGAAGTGCAGGTCGGGAGGAGACCCAGTACTTC.

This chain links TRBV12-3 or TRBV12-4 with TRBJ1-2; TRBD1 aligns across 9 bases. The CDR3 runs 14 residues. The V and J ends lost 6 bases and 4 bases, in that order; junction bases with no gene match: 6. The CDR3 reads CASRLQGASYGYTF. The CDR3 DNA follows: TGTGCCAGCAGGCTACAGGGGGCGAGCTATGGCTACACCTTC.

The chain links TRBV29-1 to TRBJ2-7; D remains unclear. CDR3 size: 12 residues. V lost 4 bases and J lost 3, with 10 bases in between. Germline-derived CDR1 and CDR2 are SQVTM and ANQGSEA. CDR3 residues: CSVATQIYEQYF. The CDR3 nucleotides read TGCAGCGTTGCCACCCAAATCTACGAGCAGTACTTC.

CDR3 DNA sequence: TGTGCCAGCAGCTCAGCGGGGGGGCTAGATGAGCAGTTCTTC. Translation: CASSSAGGLDEQFF. The V gene is TRBV7-8, the J gene TRBJ2-1; 10 bases map to TRBD2. V was clipped by 4 bases and J by 8 bases; unmatched bases: 5. The CDR3 contains 14 residues. The V gene's germline CDR1 is SGHVS and CDR2 FQNEAQ.

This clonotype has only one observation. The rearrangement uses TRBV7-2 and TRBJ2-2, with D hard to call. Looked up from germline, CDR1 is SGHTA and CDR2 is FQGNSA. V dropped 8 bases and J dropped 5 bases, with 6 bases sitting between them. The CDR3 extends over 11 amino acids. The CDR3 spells CASAVTGELFF. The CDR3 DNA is TGTGCCAGCGCTGTTACCGGGGAGCTGTTTTTT. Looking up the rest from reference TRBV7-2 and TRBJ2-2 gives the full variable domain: GAGVSQSPSNKVTEKGKDVELRCDPISGHTALYWYRQSLGQGLEFLIYFQGNSAPDKSGLPSDRFSAERTGGSVSTLTIQRTQQEDSAVYLCASAVTGELFFGEGSRLTVL.

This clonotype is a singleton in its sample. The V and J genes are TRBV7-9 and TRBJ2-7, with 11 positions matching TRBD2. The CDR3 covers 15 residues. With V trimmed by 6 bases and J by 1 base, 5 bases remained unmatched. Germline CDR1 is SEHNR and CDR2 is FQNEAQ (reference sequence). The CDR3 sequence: CASRRGLAASYEQYF. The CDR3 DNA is TGTGCCAGCAGACGGGGACTAGCGGCTTCCTACGAGCAGTACTTC.

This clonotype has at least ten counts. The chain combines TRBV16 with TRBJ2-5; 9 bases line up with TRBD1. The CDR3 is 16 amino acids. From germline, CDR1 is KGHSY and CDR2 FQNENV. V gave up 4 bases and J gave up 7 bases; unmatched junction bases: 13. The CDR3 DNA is TGTGCCAGCAGCCGCATAATCACAGGGGGCGGAGTGACCCAGTACTTC. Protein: CASSRIITGGGVTQYF.

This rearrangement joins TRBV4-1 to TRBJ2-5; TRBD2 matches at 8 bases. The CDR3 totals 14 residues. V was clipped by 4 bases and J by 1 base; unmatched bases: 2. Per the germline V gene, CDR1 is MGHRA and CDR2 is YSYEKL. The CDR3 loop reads CASSLGTSQETQYF. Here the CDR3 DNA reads TGCGCCAGCAGCCTCGGGACTAGCCAAGAGACCCAGTACTTC.

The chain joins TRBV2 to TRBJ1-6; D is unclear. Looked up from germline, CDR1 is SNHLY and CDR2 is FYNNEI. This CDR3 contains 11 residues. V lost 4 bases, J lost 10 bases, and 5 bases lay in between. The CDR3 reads CASSGQSPLHF. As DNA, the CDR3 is TGTGCCAGCAGTGGTCAATCACCCCTCCACTTT.

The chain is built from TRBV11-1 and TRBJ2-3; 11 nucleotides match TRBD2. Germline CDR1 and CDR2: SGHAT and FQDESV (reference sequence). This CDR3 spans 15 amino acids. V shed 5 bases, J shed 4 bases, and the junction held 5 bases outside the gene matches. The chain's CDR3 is CASSKTSGEADTQYF. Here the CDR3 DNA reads TGTGCCAGCAGCAAGACTAGCGGGGAGGCAGATACGCAGTATTTT. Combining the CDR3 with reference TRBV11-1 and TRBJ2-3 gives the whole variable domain EAEVAQSPRYKITEKSQAVAFWCDPISGHATLYWYRQILGQGPELLVQFQDESVVDDSQLPKDRFSAERLKGVDSTLKIQPAELGDSAMYLCASSKTSGEADTQYFGPGTRLTVL.

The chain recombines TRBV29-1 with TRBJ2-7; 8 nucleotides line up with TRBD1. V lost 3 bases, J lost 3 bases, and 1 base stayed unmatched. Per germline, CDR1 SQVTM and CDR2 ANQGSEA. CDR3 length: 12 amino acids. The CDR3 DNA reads TGCAGCGTTGACGGGACAGGCTACGAGCAGTACTTC. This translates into CSVDGTGYEQYF.

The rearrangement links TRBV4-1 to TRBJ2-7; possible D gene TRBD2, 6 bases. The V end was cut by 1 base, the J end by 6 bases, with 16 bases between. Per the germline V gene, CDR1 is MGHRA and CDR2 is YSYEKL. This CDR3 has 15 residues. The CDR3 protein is CASSQVGTPLGEQYF. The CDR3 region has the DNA TGCGCCAGCAGCCAAGTCGGGACTCCTCTAGGCGAGCAGTACTTC.

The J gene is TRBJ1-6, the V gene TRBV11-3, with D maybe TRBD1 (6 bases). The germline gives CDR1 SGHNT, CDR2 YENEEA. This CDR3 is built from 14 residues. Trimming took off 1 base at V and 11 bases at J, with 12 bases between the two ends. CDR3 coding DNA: TGTGCCAGCAGCTTAGTACAGGGTGGACCACCCCTCCACTTT. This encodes CASSLVQGGPPLHF.

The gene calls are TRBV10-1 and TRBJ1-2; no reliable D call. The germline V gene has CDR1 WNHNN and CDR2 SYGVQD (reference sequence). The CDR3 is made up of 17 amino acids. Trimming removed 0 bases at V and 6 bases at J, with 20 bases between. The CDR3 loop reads CASSESIVNTPRNGYTF. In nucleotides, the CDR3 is TGCGCCAGCAGTGAGTCGATTGTGAACACGCCGAGGAATGGCTACACCTTC.

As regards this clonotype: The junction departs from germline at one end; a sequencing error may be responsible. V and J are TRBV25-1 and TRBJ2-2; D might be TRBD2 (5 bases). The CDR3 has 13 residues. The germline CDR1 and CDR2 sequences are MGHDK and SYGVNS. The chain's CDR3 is CASSDQRTGELVF. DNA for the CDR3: TGTGCCAGCAGTGATCAGCGCACCGGGGAGCTGGTTTTT.

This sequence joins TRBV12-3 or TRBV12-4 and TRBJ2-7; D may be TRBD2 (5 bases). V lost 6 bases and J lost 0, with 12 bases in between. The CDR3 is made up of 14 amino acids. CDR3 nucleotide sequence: TGTGCCAGCAGGAGGGCGGAAAGCTCCTACGAGCAGTACTTC. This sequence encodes CASRRAESSYEQYF.

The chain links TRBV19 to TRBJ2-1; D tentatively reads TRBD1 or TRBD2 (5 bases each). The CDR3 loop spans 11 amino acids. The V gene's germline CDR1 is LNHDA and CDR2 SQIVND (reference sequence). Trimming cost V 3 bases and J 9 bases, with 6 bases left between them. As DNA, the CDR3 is TGTGCCAGTAGTATTGGGGGTGAGCAGTTCTTC. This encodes CASSIGGEQFF.

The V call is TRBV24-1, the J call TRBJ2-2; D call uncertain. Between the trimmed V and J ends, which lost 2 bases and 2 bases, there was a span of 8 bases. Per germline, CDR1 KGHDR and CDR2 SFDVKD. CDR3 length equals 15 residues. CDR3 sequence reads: CATSDSHLNTGELFF. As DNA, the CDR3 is TGTGCCACCAGTGATTCCCACTTAAACACCGGGGAGCTGTTTTTT.

The CDR3 DNA reads TGTGCCATCAGTGATAGGGAAGAGACCCAGTACTTC. This gives the protein CAISDREETQYF. The J gene is TRBJ2-5, the V gene TRBV10-3; D remains ambiguous. The CDR3 has 12 residues. Deletions cut 3 bases from V and 3 bases from J, with 5 bases between. Germline assignment: CDR1 ENHRY and CDR2 SYGVKD.

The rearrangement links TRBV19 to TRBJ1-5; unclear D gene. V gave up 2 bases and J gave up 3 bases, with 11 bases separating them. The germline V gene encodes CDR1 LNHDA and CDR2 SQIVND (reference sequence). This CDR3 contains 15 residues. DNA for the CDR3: TGTGCCAGTAGTATAATGGTGGGAGCCAATCAGCCCCAGCATTTT. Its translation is CASSIMVGANQPQHF.

CDR3 loop: CASSLLGNTDTQYF. As DNA, the CDR3 is TGCGCCAGCAGCTTGCTAGGCAACACAGATACGCAGTATTTT. This rearrangement joins TRBV5-1 to TRBJ2-3; D gene ambiguous. CDR1 is SGHRS and CDR2 is YFSETQ in the germline V gene. V lost 1 base to trimming and J lost 2 bases, with 8 bases between them. This CDR3 has 14 amino acids.

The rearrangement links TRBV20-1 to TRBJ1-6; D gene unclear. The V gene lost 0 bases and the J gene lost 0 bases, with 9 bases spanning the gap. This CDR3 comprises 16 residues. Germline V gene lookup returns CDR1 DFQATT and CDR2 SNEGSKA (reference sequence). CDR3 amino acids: CSARDPQSSYNSPLHF. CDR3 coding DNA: TGCAGTGCTAGAGATCCCCAAAGCTCCTATAATTCACCCCTCCACTTT.

CDR3 coding DNA: TGTGCCAGCAGCGGCCGGGACAGGGGGCTACCCTACGAGCAGTACTTC. Translated, it gives CASSGRDRGLPYEQYF. This chain connects TRBV7-6 to TRBJ2-7; 12 bases map to TRBD1. The CDR3 has 16 amino acids. The V segment lost 5 bases and the J segment 2 bases; nucleotides outside the gene matches: 7. CDR1 and CDR2 (germline): SGHVS, FNYEAQ.

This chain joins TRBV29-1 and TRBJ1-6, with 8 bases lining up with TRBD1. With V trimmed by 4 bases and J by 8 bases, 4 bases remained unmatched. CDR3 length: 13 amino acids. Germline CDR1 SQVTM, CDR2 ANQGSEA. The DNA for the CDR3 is TGCAGCGTTGGACAGGGGAGAGATTCACCCCTCCACTTT. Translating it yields CSVGQGRDSPLHF.

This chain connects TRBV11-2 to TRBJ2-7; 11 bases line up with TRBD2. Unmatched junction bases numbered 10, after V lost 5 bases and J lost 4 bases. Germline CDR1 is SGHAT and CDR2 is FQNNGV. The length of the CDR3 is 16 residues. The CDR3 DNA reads TGTGCCAGCAGCCTACGGACTAGCGGGCCTATTTACGAGCAGTACTTC. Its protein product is CASSLRTSGPIYEQYF. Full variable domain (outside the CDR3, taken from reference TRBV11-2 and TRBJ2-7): EAGVAQSPRYKIIEKRQSVAFWCNPISGHATLYWYQQILGQGPKLLIQFQNNGVVDDSQLPKDRFSAERLKGVDSTLKIQPAKLEDSAVYLCASSLRTSGPIYEQYFGPGTRLTVT.

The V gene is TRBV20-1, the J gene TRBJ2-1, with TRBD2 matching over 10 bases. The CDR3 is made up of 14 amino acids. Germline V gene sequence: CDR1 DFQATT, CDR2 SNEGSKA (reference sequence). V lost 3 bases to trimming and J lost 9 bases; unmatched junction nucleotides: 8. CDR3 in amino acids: CSASGASGGREQFF. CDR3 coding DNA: TGCAGTGCTAGTGGAGCTAGCGGGGGTCGTGAGCAGTTCTTC.

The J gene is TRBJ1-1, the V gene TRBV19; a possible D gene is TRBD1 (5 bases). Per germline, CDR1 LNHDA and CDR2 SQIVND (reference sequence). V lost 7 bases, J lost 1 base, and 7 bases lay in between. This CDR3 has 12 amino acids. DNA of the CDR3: TGTGCCAGTATGCAGGGGAACACTGAAGCTTTCTTT. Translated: CASMQGNTEAFF.

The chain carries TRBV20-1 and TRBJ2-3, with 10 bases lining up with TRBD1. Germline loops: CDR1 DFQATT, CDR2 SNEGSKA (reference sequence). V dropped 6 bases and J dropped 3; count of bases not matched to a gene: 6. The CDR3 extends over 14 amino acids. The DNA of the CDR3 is TGCAGTGCCGAGACAGGGGGCGCAACAGATACGCAGTATTTT. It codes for CSAETGGATDTQYF.